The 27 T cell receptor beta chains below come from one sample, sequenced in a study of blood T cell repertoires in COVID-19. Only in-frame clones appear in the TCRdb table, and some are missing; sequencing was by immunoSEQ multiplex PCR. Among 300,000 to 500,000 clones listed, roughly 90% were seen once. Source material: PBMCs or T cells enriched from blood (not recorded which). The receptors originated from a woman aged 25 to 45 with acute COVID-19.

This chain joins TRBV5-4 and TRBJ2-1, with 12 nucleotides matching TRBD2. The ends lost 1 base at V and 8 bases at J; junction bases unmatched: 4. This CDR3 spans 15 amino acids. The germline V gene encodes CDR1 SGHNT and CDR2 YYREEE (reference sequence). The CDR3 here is CASSLPSGGAHEQFF. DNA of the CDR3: TGTGCCAGCAGCTTGCCTAGCGGGGGGGCCCATGAGCAGTTCTTC.

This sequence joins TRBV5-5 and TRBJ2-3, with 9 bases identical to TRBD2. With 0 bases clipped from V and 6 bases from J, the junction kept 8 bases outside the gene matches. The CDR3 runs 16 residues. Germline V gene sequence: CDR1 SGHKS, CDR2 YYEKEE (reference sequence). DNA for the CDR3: TGTGCCAGCAGCTTGGTCCCGGCGGGGGGGCCCGATACGCAGTATTTT. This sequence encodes CASSLVPAGGPDTQYF.

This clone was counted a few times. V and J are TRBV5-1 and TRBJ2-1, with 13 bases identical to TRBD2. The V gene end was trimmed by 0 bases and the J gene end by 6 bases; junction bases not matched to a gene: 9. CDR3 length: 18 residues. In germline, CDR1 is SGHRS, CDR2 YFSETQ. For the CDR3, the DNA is TGCGCCAGCAGCTTGGGACTAGCGGGGGGTCATATTGCCAATGAGCAGTTCTTC. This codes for CASSLGLAGGHIANEQFF. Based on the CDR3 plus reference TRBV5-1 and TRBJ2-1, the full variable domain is KAGVTQTPRYLIKTRGQQVTLSCSPISGHRSVSWYQQTPGQGLQFLFEYFSETQRNKGNFPGRFSGRQFSNSRSEMNVSTLELGDSALYLCASSLGLAGGHIANEQFFGPGTRLTVL.

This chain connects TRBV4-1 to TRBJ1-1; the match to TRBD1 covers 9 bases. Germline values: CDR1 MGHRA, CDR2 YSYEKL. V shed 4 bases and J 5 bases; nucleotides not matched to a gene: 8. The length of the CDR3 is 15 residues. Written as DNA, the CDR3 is TGCGCCAGCAGCCTTAGGGACAGGGAGGGAACTGAAGCTTTCTTT. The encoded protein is CASSLRDREGTEAFF.

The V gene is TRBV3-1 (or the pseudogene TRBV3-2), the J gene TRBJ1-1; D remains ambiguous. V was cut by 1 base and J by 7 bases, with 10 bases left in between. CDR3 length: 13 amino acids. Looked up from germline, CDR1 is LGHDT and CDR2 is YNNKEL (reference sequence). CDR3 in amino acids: CASSQGPVFEAFF. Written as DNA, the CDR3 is TGTGCCAGCAGCCAAGGCCCGGTCTTTGAAGCTTTCTTT.

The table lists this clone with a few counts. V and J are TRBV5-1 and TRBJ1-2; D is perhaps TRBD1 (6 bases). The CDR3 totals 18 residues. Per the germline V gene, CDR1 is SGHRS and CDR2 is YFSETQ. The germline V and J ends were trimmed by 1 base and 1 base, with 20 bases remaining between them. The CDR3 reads CASSLRTGGEGNNYGYTF. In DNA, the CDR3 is TGCGCCAGCAGCTTGCGGACTGGGGGCGAGGGTAATAACTATGGCTACACCTTC.

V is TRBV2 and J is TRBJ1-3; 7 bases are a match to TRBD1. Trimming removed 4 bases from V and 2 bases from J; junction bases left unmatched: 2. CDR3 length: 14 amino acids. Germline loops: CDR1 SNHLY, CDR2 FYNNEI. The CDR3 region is CASSAGGAGNTIYF. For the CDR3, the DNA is TGTGCCAGCAGTGCAGGGGGAGCTGGAAACACCATATATTTT.

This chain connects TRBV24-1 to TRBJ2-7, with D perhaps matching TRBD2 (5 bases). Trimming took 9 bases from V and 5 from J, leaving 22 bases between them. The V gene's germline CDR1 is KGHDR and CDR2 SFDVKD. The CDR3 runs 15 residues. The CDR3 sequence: CATHIRRCLEHEQYF. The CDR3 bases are TGTGCCACCCACATCAGGAGGTGCTTGGAACACGAGCAGTACTTC.

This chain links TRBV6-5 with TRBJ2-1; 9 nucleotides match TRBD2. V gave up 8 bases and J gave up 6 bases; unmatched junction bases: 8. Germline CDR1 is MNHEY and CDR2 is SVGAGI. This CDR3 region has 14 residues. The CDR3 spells CASSSGALGNEQFF. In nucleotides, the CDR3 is TGTGCCAGCTCTAGCGGGGCCCTAGGCAATGAGCAGTTCTTC.

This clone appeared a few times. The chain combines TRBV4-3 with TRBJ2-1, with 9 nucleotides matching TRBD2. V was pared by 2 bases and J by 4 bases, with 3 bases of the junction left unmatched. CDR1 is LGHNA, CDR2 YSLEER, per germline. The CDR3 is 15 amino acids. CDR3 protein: CASSQSAGGYNEQFF. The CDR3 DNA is TGCGCCAGCAGCCAATCAGCGGGGGGTTACAATGAGCAGTTCTTC.

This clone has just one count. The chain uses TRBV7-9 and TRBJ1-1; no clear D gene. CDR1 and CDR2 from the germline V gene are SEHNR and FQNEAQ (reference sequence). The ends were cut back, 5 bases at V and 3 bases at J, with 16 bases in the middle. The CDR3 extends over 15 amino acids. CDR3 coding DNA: TGTGCCAGCAGCCCTCCGACATTTCAGGACACTGAAGCTTTCTTT. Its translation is CASSPPTFQDTEAFF. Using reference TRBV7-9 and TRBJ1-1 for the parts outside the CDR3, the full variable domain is DTGVSQNPRHKITKRGQNVTFRCDPISEHNRLYWYRQTLGQGPEFLTYFQNEAQLEKSRLLSDRFSAERPKGSFSTLEIQRTEQGDSAMYLCASSPPTFQDTEAFFGQGTRLTVV.

The CDR3 DNA sequence: TGCGCCAGCAGCTTGAATGCAGGGGGGAACACTGAAGCTTTCTTT. As protein: CASSLNAGGNTEAFF. This sequence joins TRBV5-1 and TRBJ1-1; 7 nucleotides agree with TRBD1. Germline trimming cut 1 base from V and 1 base from J; bases unmatched to any gene: 4. The V gene's germline CDR1 is SGHRS and CDR2 YFSETQ. This CDR3 is built from 15 residues.

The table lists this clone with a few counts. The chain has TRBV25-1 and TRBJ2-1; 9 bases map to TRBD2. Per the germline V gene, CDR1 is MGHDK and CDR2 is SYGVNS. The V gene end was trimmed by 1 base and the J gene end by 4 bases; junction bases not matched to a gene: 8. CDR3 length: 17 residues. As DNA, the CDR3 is TGTGCCAGCAGTGAATCTCCGCTAGCGGGGCCTTACAATGAGCAGTTCTTC. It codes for CASSESPLAGPYNEQFF.

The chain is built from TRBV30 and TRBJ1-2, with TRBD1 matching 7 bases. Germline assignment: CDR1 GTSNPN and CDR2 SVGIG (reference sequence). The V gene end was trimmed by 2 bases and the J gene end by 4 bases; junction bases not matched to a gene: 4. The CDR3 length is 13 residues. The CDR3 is CAWSQGTVYGYTF. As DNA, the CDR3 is TGTGCCTGGAGTCAGGGGACAGTCTATGGCTACACCTTC.

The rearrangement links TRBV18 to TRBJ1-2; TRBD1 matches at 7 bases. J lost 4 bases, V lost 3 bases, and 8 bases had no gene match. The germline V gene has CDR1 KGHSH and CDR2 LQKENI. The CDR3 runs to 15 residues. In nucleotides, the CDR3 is TGTGCCAGCTCACCGGTTGAGGGGGCAACCTATGGCTACACCTTC. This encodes CASSPVEGATYGYTF.

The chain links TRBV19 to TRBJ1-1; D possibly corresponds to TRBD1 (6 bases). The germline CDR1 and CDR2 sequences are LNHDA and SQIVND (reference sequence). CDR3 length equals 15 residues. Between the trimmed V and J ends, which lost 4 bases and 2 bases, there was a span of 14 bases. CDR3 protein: CASSTDRKSNTEAFF. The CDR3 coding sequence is TGTGCCAGTAGTACCGACAGGAAGTCTAACACTGAAGCTTTCTTT. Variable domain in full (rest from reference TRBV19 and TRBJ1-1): DGGITQSPKYLFRKEGQNVTLSCEQNLNHDAMYWYRQDPGQGLRLIYYSQIVNDFQKGDIAEGYSVSREKKESFPLTVTSAQKNPTAFYLCASSTDRKSNTEAFFGQGTRLTVV.

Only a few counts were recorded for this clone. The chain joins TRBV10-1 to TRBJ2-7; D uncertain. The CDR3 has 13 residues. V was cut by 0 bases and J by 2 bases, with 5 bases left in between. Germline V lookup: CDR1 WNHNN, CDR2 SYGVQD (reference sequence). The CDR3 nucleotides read TGCGCCAGCAGTGAGTCGGCGGCCTACGAGCAGTACTTC. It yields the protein CASSESAAYEQYF.

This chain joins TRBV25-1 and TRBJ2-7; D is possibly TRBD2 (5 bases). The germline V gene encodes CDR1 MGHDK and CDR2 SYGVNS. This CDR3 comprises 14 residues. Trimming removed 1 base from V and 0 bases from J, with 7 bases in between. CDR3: CASSELGSSYEQYF. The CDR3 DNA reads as TGTGCCAGCAGTGAATTGGGGAGCTCCTACGAGCAGTACTTC.

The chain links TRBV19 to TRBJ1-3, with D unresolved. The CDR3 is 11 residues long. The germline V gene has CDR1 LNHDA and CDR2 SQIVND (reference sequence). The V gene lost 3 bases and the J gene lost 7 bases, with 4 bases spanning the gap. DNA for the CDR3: TGTGCCAGTAGTATCGGTAACACCATATATTTT. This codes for CASSIGNTIYF.

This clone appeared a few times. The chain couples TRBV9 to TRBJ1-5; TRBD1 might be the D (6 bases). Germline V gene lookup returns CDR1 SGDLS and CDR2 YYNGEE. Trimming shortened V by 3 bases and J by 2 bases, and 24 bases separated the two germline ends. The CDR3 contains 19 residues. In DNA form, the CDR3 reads TGTGCCAGCAGCGCGATTCCGGGACATGGGCGTCAAGGCAATCAGCCCCAGCATTTT. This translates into CASSAIPGHGRQGNQPQHF. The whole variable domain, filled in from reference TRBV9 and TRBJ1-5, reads DSGVTQTPKHLITATGQRVTLRCSPRSGDLSVYWYQQSLDQGLQFLIQYYNGEERAKGNILERFSAQQFPDLHSELNLSSLELGDSALYFCASSAIPGHGRQGNQPQHFGDGTRLSIL.

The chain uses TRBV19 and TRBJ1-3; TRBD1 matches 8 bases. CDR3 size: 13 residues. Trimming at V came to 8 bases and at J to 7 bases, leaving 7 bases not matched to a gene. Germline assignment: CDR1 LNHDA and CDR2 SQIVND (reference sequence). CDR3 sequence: CASVDRETNTIYF. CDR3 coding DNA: TGTGCCAGTGTGGACAGGGAAACTAACACCATATATTTT.

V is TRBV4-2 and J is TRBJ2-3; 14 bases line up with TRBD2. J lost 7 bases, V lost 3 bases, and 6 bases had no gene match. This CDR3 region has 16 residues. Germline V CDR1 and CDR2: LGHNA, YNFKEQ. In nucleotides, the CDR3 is TGTGCCAGCAGCCAGACTAGCGGGGGGGCCCAATATACGCAGTATTTT. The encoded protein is CASSQTSGGAQYTQYF.

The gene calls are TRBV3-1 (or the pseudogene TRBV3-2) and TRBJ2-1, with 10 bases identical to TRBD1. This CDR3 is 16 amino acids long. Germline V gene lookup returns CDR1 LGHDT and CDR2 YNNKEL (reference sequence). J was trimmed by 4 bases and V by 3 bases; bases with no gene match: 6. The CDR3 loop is CASSQRDRGPYNEQFF. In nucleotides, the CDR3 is TGTGCCAGCAGCCAGAGGGACAGGGGACCATACAATGAGCAGTTCTTC.

The CDR3 sequence is CASGPAVRAGELFF. The CDR3, as DNA: TGTGCTAGTGGTCCCGCCGTCCGCGCCGGGGAGCTGTTTTTT. This rearrangement joins TRBV12-5 to TRBJ2-2; no clear D gene. The CDR3 totals 14 residues. V shed 5 bases and J shed 6 bases, with 13 bases lying between them. The germline CDR1 and CDR2 sequences are LGHNT and FRNRAP.

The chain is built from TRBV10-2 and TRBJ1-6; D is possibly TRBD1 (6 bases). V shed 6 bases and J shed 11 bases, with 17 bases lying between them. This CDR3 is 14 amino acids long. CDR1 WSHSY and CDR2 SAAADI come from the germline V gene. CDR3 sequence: CASSSQGPPTPLHF. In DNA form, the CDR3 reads TGCGCCAGCAGCTCACAGGGCCCCCCCACACCCCTCCACTTT.

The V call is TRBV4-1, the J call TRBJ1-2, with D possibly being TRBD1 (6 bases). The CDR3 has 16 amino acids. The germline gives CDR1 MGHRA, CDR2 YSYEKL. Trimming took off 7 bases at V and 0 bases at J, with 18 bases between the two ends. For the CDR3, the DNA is TGCGCCAGCAATAGACAGGTGTCACTGGCTAACTATGGCTACACCTTC. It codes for CASNRQVSLANYGYTF.

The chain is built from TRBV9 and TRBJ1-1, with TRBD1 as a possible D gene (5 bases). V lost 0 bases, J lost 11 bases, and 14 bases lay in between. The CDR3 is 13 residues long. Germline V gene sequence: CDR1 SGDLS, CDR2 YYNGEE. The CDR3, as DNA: TGTGCCAGCAGCGTAGGGGCCGGCGGGGCGGCTTTCTTT. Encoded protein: CASSVGAGGAAFF. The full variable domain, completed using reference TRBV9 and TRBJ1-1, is DSGVTQTPKHLITATGQRVTLRCSPRSGDLSVYWYQQSLDQGLQFLIQYYNGEERAKGNILERFSAQQFPDLHSELNLSSLELGDSALYFCASSVGAGGAAFFGQGTRLTVV.